This TCR beta chain was obtained from a study of blood T cells in healthy people across ages. General observations from the study: Unknown donor CMV status possibly confounded expanded clonotype changes.

The authors ran a second PCR of about 7 to 11 cycles using a sample-barcoded 5' primer and a J-beta primer mix. Each cDNA was tagged by a template-switch adaptor containing 12 random nucleotides. TCRdb reprocessed the 5' RACE reads with MiXCR, giving one entry per CDR3 protein. The table has around 500,000 distinct CDR3 sequences, more than 45% seen once; the top ten hold around 24%. Points on this clonotype: The antigen remains unidentified.

The clonotype was recovered from a man at least 80 years old in good health. Sample: blood.

CDR3 protein: CSARSTSVAEQFF. In DNA, the CDR3 is TGCAGTGCTAGAAGTACTAGCGTCGCTGAGCAGTTCTTC. The V and J genes are TRBV20-1 and TRBJ2-1; TRBD2 aligns across 7 bases. Germline values: CDR1 DFQATT, CDR2 SNEGSKA (reference sequence). V lost 2 bases, J lost 9 bases, and 7 bases stayed unmatched. This CDR3 has 13 residues.